Presented here are 20 T cell receptor beta chains from one specimen sequenced in a study of blood T cell repertoires in COVID-19 (dated by TCRdb to the early 2020s). Preparation of the library involved the immunoSEQ multiplex PCR assay. TCRdb limited this immuneACCESS table to in-frame rearrangements with V and J called. A share of clones is missing; checked studies link under half to unresolved V genes, and the rest is unexplained. This sample gives some 300,000 clones in total; around nine tenths of them show up just once. The top ten hold 8% to 10% of the sample. Input material: PBMCs or T cells enriched from blood (not recorded which). The receptors stem from a middle-aged woman who had recovered from COVID-19.

The rearrangement joins TRBV2 to TRBJ1-2; 9 positions match TRBD1. Germline V gene sequence: CDR1 SNHLY, CDR2 FYNNEI. The ends lost 5 bases at V and 8 bases at J; junction bases unmatched: 6. This CDR3 is built from 13 residues. CDR3 region: CASSRQGVGGYTF. In nucleotides, the CDR3 is TGTGCCAGCAGTAGACAGGGGGTAGGGGGCTACACCTTC.

In DNA, the CDR3 is TGTGCCAGCCGCAGACTCGGGACAGGAATTGGCAATGAGCAGTTCTTC. It encodes CASRRLGTGIGNEQFF. This chain connects TRBV27 to TRBJ2-1, with 8 bases identical to TRBD1. Germline CDR1 and CDR2: MNHEY and SMNVEV (reference sequence). The ends lost 8 bases at V and 6 bases at J; junction bases unmatched: 15. CDR3 length: 16 residues.

V usage is TRBV9 and J usage is TRBJ2-2, with D tentatively TRBD1 (6 bases). Deletions cut 4 bases from V and 5 bases from J, with 15 bases between. This CDR3 region has 15 residues. The germline V gene has CDR1 SGDLS and CDR2 YYNGEE. The CDR3 bases are TGTGCCAGCAGCCGTGCCAGGGGTCAGACCGGGGAGCTGTTTTTT. This sequence encodes CASSRARGQTGELFF. Together with reference TRBV9 and TRBJ2-2, the CDR3 gives the full variable domain: DSGVTQTPKHLITATGQRVTLRCSPRSGDLSVYWYQQSLDQGLQFLIQYYNGEERAKGNILERFSAQQFPDLHSELNLSSLELGDSALYFCASSRARGQTGELFFGEGSRLTVL.

The chain has TRBV7-6 and TRBJ2-2; TRBD1 agrees at 7 bases. The J segment lost 8 bases and the V segment lost 3 bases, leaving 12 bases of the junction unmatched. The CDR3 is made up of 16 amino acids. CDR1 SGHVS and CDR2 FNYEAQ come from the germline V gene. In DNA, the CDR3 is TGTGCCAGCAGCTTTTCCGGGACAGAGGGTAATGGGGAGCTGTTTTTT. Protein product: CASSFSGTEGNGELFF.

The gene calls are TRBV6-5 and TRBJ2-7, with a weak D call TRBD1 (7 bases). CDR1 and CDR2 from the germline V gene are MNHEY and SVGAGI. This CDR3 spans 12 amino acids. Between the trimmed V and J ends, which lost 4 bases and 7 bases, there was a span of 11 bases. The CDR3 reads CASSSGGPEQYF. CDR3 coding DNA: TGTGCCAGCAGTTCAGGGGGGCCTGAGCAGTACTTC.

V and J are TRBV4-3 and TRBJ2-4; tentatively, D is TRBD2 (7 bases). The V end lost 0 bases, the J end lost 5 bases, and 11 bases lay between the germline ends. Germline V gene data show CDR1 as LGHNA and CDR2 as YSLEER. The CDR3 loop spans 15 amino acids. Written as DNA, the CDR3 is TGCGCCAGCAGCCAAGAAGGGGGGGGACAAAACATTCAGTACTTC. Its protein product is CASSQEGGGQNIQYF.

The sample holds one count of this clone. The chain uses TRBV9 and TRBJ1-6, with D maybe TRBD1 (6 bases). This CDR3 has 15 residues. Trimming took 0 bases from V and 10 from J, leaving 14 bases between them. The germline V gene has CDR1 SGDLS and CDR2 YYNGEE. CDR3 coding DNA: TGTGCCAGCAGCGTAGGAGGGGGTACTGGGTCACCCCTCCACTTT. Translated, it gives CASSVGGGTGSPLHF.

The chain couples TRBV6-5 to TRBJ2-3, with TRBD1 identical over 10 bases. V lost 2 bases, J lost 0 bases, and 2 bases stayed unmatched. This CDR3 region has 16 residues. Germline V gene lookup returns CDR1 MNHEY and CDR2 SVGAGI. CDR3 sequence reads: CASSYGQGVSTDTQYF. The CDR3 nucleotides are TGTGCCAGCAGTTACGGACAGGGGGTTAGCACAGATACGCAGTATTTT.

This rearrangement joins TRBV5-4 to TRBJ2-7; TRBD2 matches at 11 bases. The CDR3 loop spans 16 amino acids. Trimming removed 4 bases from V and 7 bases from J; junction bases left unmatched: 13. Per the germline V gene, CDR1 is SGHNT and CDR2 is YYREEE (reference sequence). CDR3: CASSPRGGIAGGEQYF. CDR3 coding DNA: TGTGCCAGCAGCCCGCGAGGTGGAATAGCGGGAGGGGAGCAGTACTTC.

CDR3 coding DNA: TGTGCCAGCAGCAGGGGGACAGCGGAAAACATTCAGTACTTC. Residues: CASSRGTAENIQYF. V gene TRBV7-2 combines with J gene TRBJ2-4; 7 bases align to TRBD1. V lost 5 bases and J lost 5; bases outside the gene matches: 6. The germline gives CDR1 SGHTA, CDR2 FQGNSA. This CDR3 spans 14 amino acids.

The chain carries TRBV25-1 and TRBJ2-7; D gene ambiguous. There are 13 residues in the CDR3. Germline V lookup: CDR1 MGHDK, CDR2 SYGVNS. Trimming stripped 5 bases from V and 2 bases from J, with 10 bases between. The CDR3 loop reads CASSTGETYEQYF. In nucleotides, the CDR3 is TGTGCCAGCAGTACCGGTGAAACCTACGAGCAGTACTTC.

This clone has only one observation. This chain links TRBV3-1 (or the pseudogene TRBV3-2) with TRBJ2-7; TRBD2 is a possible D gene (5 bases). Trimming cost V 0 bases and J 3 bases, with 12 bases left between them. Germline V gene data show CDR1 as LGHDT and CDR2 as YNNKEL (reference sequence). The CDR3 loop spans 15 amino acids. The CDR3 nucleotides read TGTGCCAGCAGCCAAGATTTACTAGTTGGCTACGAGCAGTACTTC. As protein: CASSQDLLVGYEQYF.

The chain employs TRBV7-9 and TRBJ1-6; no reliable D call. Germline lookup yields CDR1 SEHNR and CDR2 FQNEAQ (reference sequence). The germline V and J ends were trimmed by 5 bases and 0 bases, with 11 bases remaining between them. CDR3 size: 16 residues. The CDR3 loop is CASSPSSSSYNSPLHF. Written as DNA, the CDR3 is TGTGCCAGCAGCCCTTCGTCCAGCTCCTATAATTCACCCCTCCACTTT.

This sequence joins TRBV9 and TRBJ2-2; D may be TRBD2 (6 bases). Per the germline V gene, CDR1 is SGDLS and CDR2 is YYNGEE. This CDR3 contains 17 residues. V dropped 6 bases and J dropped 1 base, with 19 bases sitting between them. The chain's CDR3 is CASTRKSGGVNTGELFF. CDR3 DNA: TGTGCCAGCACCCGGAAGTCAGGCGGGGTGAACACCGGGGAGCTGTTTTTT.

The V call is TRBV5-1, the J call TRBJ1-6, with D perhaps TRBD1 (6 bases). This CDR3 spans 15 amino acids. Germline loops: CDR1 SGHRS, CDR2 YFSETQ. The V gene lost 0 bases and the J gene lost 9 bases, with 13 bases spanning the gap. The DNA for the CDR3 is TGCGCCAGCAGCTTGGAGGGGGGGAGTGTTTCACCCCTCCACTTT. Translated: CASSLEGGSVSPLHF.

The chain has TRBV5-4 and TRBJ1-6; 9 positions agree with TRBD1. The germline gives CDR1 SGHNT, CDR2 YYREEE (reference sequence). V was clipped by 4 bases and J by 6 bases; unmatched bases: 5. CDR3 length: 15 amino acids. Here the CDR3 reads CASSPGQGGNSPLHF. DNA for the CDR3: TGTGCCAGCAGCCCGGGACAGGGCGGTAATTCACCCCTCCACTTT.

The rearrangement uses TRBV27 and TRBJ2-5; 7 bases are a match to TRBD1. The germline V gene encodes CDR1 MNHEY and CDR2 SMNVEV (reference sequence). The junction had 18 bases not matched to a gene; V was cut back by 0 bases and J by 2 bases. This CDR3 comprises 20 residues. In DNA form, the CDR3 reads TGTGCCAGCAGTTTATCGAATCTCGTCGAGGGGGCGCGGTGGCAAGAGACCCAGTACTTC. This codes for CASSLSNLVEGARWQETQYF.

The V call is TRBV5-4, the J call TRBJ1-1; D not certain. CDR1 is SGHNT and CDR2 is YYREEE in the germline V gene (reference sequence). The CDR3 spans 14 residues. The V end was cut by 0 bases, the J end by 3 bases, with 9 bases between. Here the CDR3 reads CASSLARDDTEAFF. The CDR3 nucleotides are TGTGCCAGCAGCTTGGCGAGGGATGACACTGAAGCTTTCTTT.

V gene TRBV12-5 combines with J gene TRBJ2-1, with 9 bases fitting TRBD1. Germline CDR1 is LGHNT and CDR2 is FRNRAP. The V and J ends lost 6 bases and 5 bases, in that order; junction bases with no gene match: 8. This CDR3 is built from 15 residues. The CDR3 sequence: CASGRGQGSHNEQFF. The CDR3 DNA sequence: TGTGCTAGTGGCCGGGGACAGGGTAGCCACAATGAGCAGTTCTTC. The whole variable domain, remainder taken from reference TRBV12-5 and TRBJ2-1, is DARVTQTPRHKVTEMGQEVTMRCQPILGHNTVFWYRQTMMQGLELLAYFRNRAPLDDSGMPKDRFSAEMPDATLATLKIQPSEPRDSAVYFCASGRGQGSHNEQFFGPGTRLTVL.

Regarding this clone: A read error may produce the germline difference seen at one junction end. The CDR3 nucleotides read TGTGCTAGCAGCATGACTCAGGGGGCGCAGTCCGGGGAGCTGTTTTTT. Its translation is CASSMTQGAQSGELFF. The rearrangement links TRBV7-7 to TRBJ2-2; 8 bases are a match to TRBD1. CDR1 is SSHAT, CDR2 FNYEAQ, per germline (reference sequence). The CDR3 has 16 amino acids.